This T cell receptor (beta chain) was sequenced during a study of vaccination effects on CD4 cells after COVID-19. Study results and caveats: Researchers reported few convalescent patients and no early post-infection timepoints in the study. Of the vaccine-induced clones from healthy vaccinees, merely 1 of 255 recognized common cold coronaviruses as well.

A word on this clone: Its antigen is unknown.

V lost 0 bases and J 5 bases, leaving 7 bases between the germline ends. Germline-derived CDR1 and CDR2 are MNHNY and SVGAGI (reference sequence). This CDR3 has 13 amino acids. TCRdb keeps only in-frame clones here, not all; method: immunoSEQ multiplex PCR. The sample has 65,000 to 80,000 clones, 75% to 80% seen once. Culturing for 10 days preceded CD4+ T cell isolation. The V gene is TRBV6-6, the J gene TRBJ1-1, with D possibly TRBD1 on 5 matching bases. This receptor was taken from a human donor who received a COVID-19 vaccine. Sequenced here: CD4+ T cells from PBMCs cultured without peptide, sampled before COVID-19 vaccination. CDR3: CASSYSGGTEAFF. CDR3 DNA sequence: TGTGCCAGCAGTTACTCGGGGGGGACTGAAGCTTTCTTT.